A single TCR beta chain is shown here with its context. The antigen remains unidentified. This entry comes from a study of cytomegalovirus exposure and HLA in healthy donors. Study-level results: HLA-A and HLA-B allele assignments for most subjects were reportedly predicted accurately using TCR beta sequences.

A multiplex PCR was run with 60 Vbeta primers and 13 Jbeta primers. Some clones are missing from TCRdb's copy, which holds only in-frame ones; the method was immunoSEQ multiplex PCR. The profile shows more than 100,000 clones, more than 75% of them singletons. The CDR3 runs 14 residues. Looked up from germline, CDR1 is LNHDA and CDR2 is SQIVND (reference sequence). V lost 3 bases to trimming and J lost 5 bases, with 13 bases between them. This receptor was obtained from a woman in her twenties or thirties in good health and CMV-seronegative. The chain has TRBV19 and TRBJ1-1; TRBD1 might be the D (5 bases). Specimen: PBMCs. CDR3 coding DNA: TGTGCCAGTAGTATGGCAGGGCTTATGACTGAAGCTTTCTTT. Residues: CASSMAGLMTEAFF.